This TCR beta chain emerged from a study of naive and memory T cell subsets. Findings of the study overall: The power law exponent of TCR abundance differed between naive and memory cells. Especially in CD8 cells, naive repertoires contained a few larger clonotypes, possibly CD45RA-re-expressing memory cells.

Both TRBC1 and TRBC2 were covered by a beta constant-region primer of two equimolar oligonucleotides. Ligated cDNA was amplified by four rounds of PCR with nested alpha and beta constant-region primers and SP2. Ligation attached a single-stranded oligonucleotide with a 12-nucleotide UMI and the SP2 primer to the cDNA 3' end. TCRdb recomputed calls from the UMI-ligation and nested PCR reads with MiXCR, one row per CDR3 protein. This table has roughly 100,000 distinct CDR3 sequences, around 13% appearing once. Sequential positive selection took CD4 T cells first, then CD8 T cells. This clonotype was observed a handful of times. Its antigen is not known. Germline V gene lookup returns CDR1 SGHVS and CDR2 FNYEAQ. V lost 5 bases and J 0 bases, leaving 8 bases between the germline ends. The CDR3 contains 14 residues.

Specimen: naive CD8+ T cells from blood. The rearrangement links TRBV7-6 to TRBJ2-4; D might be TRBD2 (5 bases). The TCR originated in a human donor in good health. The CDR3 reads CASSPGVAKNIQYF. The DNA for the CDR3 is TGTGCCAGCAGCCCCGGGGTAGCCAAAAACATTCAGTACTTC.